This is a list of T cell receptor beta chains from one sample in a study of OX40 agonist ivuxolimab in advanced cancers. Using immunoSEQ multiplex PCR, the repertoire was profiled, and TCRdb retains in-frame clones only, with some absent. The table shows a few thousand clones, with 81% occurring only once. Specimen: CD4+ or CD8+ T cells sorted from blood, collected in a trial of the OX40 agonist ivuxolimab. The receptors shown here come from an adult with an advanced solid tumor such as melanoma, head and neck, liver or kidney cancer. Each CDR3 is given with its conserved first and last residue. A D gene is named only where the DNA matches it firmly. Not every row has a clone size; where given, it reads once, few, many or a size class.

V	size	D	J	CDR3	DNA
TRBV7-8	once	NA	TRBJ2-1	CASSPPGAYNEQFF	TGTGCCAGCAGTCCCCCGGGAGCATACAATGAGCAGTTCTTC
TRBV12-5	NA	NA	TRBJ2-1	CASGLGLGEQFF	TGTGCTAGTGGTTTGGGCTTGGGTGAGCAGTTCTTC
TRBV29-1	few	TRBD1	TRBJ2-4	CSVEDHRGAAKNIQYF	TGCAGCGTTGAAGACCACAGGGGGGCGGCCAAAAACATTCAGTACTTC
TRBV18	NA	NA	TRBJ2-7	CASSPGGYEQYF	TGTGCCAGCTCACCTGGAGGGTACGAGCAGTACTTC
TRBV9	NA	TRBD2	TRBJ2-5	CASSPGTSSQETQYF	TGTGCCAGCAGCCCGGGGACTAGCAGCCAAGAGACCCAGTACTTC
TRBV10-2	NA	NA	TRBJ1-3	CASSERDWGNTIYF	TGCGCCAGCAGTGAAAGGGACTGGGGGAACACCATATATTTT
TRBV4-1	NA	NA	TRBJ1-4	CASSPPGLSTNEKLFF	TGCGCCAGCAGCCCCCCCGGATTATCAACTAATGAAAAACTGTTTTTT
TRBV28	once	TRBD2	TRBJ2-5	CASSLEGGSSSRLAGGRETQYF	TGTGCCAGCAGTTTAGAGGGCGGCAGCAGCTCGAGGCTAGCGGGGGGTCGGGAGACCCAGTACTTC
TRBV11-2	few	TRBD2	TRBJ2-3	CASSFSGGAADTQYF	TGTGCCAGCAGCTTTAGCGGGGGGGCAGCGGATACGCAGTATTTT
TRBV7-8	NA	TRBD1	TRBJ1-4	CASSLGQGSREKLFF	TGTGCCAGCAGCTTGGGACAGGGTTCGCGGGAAAAACTGTTTTTT
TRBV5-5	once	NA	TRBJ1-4	CASSTDRKLFF	TGTGCCAGCAGCACCGACAGGAAACTGTTTTTT
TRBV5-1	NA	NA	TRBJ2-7	CASSLWDLNYEQYF	TGCGCCAGCAGCTTATGGGATCTAAACTACGAGCAGTACTTC
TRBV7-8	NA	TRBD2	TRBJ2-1	CASSWGLAGDNEQFF	TGTGCCAGCAGCTGGGGACTAGCGGGGGACAATGAGCAGTTCTTC
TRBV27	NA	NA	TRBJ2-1	CASSHRSYNEQFF	TGTGCCAGCAGTCACAGATCCTACAATGAGCAGTTCTTC
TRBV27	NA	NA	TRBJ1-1	CASISNTEAFF	TGTGCCAGTATATCGAACACTGAAGCTTTCTTT
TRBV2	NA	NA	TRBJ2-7	CAGREEGPYEQYF	TGTGCCGGTCGGGAAGAGGGGCCCTACGAGCAGTACTTC
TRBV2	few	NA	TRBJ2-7	CASSEIRQGSYEQYF	TGTGCCAGCAGTGAAATAAGGCAGGGGAGCTACGAGCAGTACTTC
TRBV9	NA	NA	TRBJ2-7	CASSAGRKGTYEQYF	TGTGCCAGCAGCGCCGGACGGAAGGGAACCTACGAGCAGTACTTC
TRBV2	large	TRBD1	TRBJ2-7	CASRPDRGFSYEQYF	TGTGCCAGCCGACCGGACAGGGGGTTCTCCTACGAGCAGTACTTC
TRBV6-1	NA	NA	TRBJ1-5	CASSEDPRGPYSNQPQHF	TGTGCCAGCAGTGAAGACCCGAGGGGCCCGTATAGCAATCAGCCCCAGCATTTT